This TCR beta chain came from a study of CD8 T cells in Susac syndrome. RNA in amounts of about 0.5 to 1 ug was reverse transcribed with random hexamers. The authors amplified TCR beta CDR3 across 54 Vbeta and 13 Jbeta using immunoSEQ multiplex PCR. TCRdb analysed the immunoSEQ multiplex PCR reads with MiXCR anew, one entry per CDR3 protein. This table holds about 110,000 distinct CDR3 sequences, 95% to 98% found once. This clonotype turned up a few times. The CDR3 contains 14 residues. Trimming removed 3 bases at V and 5 bases at J, with 8 bases between. Germline V gene lookup returns CDR1 SGHVS and CDR2 FNYEAQ. CD8+ and CD4+ blood T cells underwent TCR beta sequencing. The controls were healthy donors who were matched for age and sex. Negative isolation yielded the CD8+ and CD4+ T cells, while FACS enriched the TEMRA cells.

The sequenced material came from CD4+ T cells from PBMCs. The rearrangement uses TRBV7-6 and TRBJ1-6, with D possibly matching TRBD1 (5 bases). The sequence was collected from a human donor in good health. The CDR3 reads CASSLGTDNSPLHF. CDR3 bases: TGTGCCAGCAGCTTGGGGACGGATAATTCACCCCTCCACTTT.